The 21 T cell receptor beta chains below come from one sample, sequenced in a study of monozygotic twins with inflammatory bowel disease. TCRdb reanalyzed the 5' RACE reads, giving one entry per CDR3 protein sequence and no DNA. Its table records around 450,000 distinct CDR3 sequences. The sequenced material came from blood. The origin of the receptors is a human donor with ulcerative colitis or Crohn's disease, or a healthy co-twin of an affected twin (not recorded which).

The rearrangement joins TRBV19 to TRBJ1-5. Germline CDR1 is LNHDA and CDR2 is SQIVND (reference sequence). This CDR3 is 17 amino acids long. CDR3 protein: CASSIFGDWDSNQPQHF.

The V call is TRBV6-4, the J call TRBJ2-3. The CDR3 is 13 residues long. The germline V gene has CDR1 MRHNA and CDR2 SNTAGT. The CDR3 region is CASSDLLSDTQYF.

This chain connects TRBV28 to TRBJ2-7; TCRdb calls TRBD1, which cannot be checked without DNA. The CDR3 length is 15 residues. Germline V gene sequence: CDR1 MDHEN, CDR2 SYDVKM. CDR3 sequence: CASSPPVGGPYEQYF.

The chain links TRBV4-2 to TRBJ1-2; no DNA is available, so the TRBD1 call from TCRdb remains unchecked. Germline V gene data show CDR1 as LGHNA and CDR2 as YNFKEQ. This CDR3 comprises 16 residues. The CDR3 here is CASSQEGPGTLYGYTF.

The chain combines TRBV11-2 with TRBJ2-5; as DNA is missing, the TRBD1 call by TCRdb cannot be tested. From germline, CDR1 is SGHAT and CDR2 FQNNGV. The CDR3 totals 13 residues. The CDR3 loop is CASSWGSQETQYF.

V usage is TRBV5-4 and J usage is TRBJ2-3. The CDR3 spans 14 residues. Germline V CDR1 and CDR2: SGHNT, YYREEE (reference sequence). CDR3 region: CASSLVAGTDTQYF.

The gene calls are TRBV7-9 and TRBJ2-7. Germline V gene lookup returns CDR1 SEHNR and CDR2 FQNEAQ (reference sequence). The CDR3 sequence is 16 residues long. The chain's CDR3 is CASSPIGRPPSGEQYF.

The chain carries TRBV4-1 and TRBJ2-1. The CDR3 covers 11 residues. Germline CDR1 is MGHRA and CDR2 is YSYEKL. This CDR3 is CASSHRNEQFF.

V is TRBV19 and J is TRBJ1-3. This CDR3 comprises 15 residues. CDR1 is LNHDA, CDR2 SQIVND, per germline (reference sequence). The CDR3 protein is CASSTEWGSGNTIYF.

This chain joins TRBV6-5 and TRBJ2-7. Germline V gene sequence: CDR1 MNHEY, CDR2 SVGAGI. This CDR3 has 14 residues. This CDR3 reads CASSYRDIPYEQYF.

V usage is TRBV28 and J usage is TRBJ2-5; the D gene TCRdb calls, TRBD2, cannot be checked with no DNA. CDR3 length equals 15 residues. Germline lookup yields CDR1 MDHEN and CDR2 SYDVKM. The CDR3 is CASSPETSGGWTQYF.

V is TRBV4-1 and J is TRBJ1-1; TCRdb gives TRBD1 as the D gene, but with no DNA this cannot be confirmed. The CDR3 consists of 15 residues. CDR1 is MGHRA and CDR2 is YSYEKL in the germline V gene. CDR3 residues: CASSQSGTGDTEAFF.

The chain joins TRBV20-1 to TRBJ2-3; lacking DNA, the TRBD1 call made by TCRdb goes unchecked. CDR1 is DFQATT, CDR2 SNEGSKA, per germline (reference sequence). The CDR3 runs 15 residues. The CDR3: CSAIRTGGRTDTQYF.

The chain couples TRBV6-1 to TRBJ2-2; TCRdb gives TRBD1 as the D gene, but with no DNA this cannot be confirmed. CDR1 is MNHNS and CDR2 is SASEGT in the germline V gene. CDR3 length equals 15 residues. CDR3 residues: CASKRRTENTGELFF.

The rearrangement uses TRBV5-5 and TRBJ2-7. From germline, CDR1 is SGHKS and CDR2 YYEKEE (reference sequence). The CDR3 contains 15 residues. The CDR3 loop reads CASSFGPTGIYEQYF.

This chain connects TRBV5-1 to TRBJ1-1. Germline V gene data show CDR1 as SGHRS and CDR2 as YFSETQ. The length of the CDR3 is 15 residues. CDR3 residues: CASSQEGLGDTEAFF.

This chain connects TRBV20-1 to TRBJ2-7; the TRBD1 assignment by TCRdb is unverifiable without DNA. Germline-derived CDR1 and CDR2 are DFQATT and SNEGSKA (reference sequence). The CDR3 spans 13 residues. CDR3: CSARDGQGYEQYF.

The chain couples TRBV7-3 to TRBJ2-2; the D call of TRBD1 rests on TCRdb alone, since no DNA is present to check it. This CDR3 region has 13 residues. In germline, CDR1 is SGHTA, CDR2 FQGTGA. This chain's CDR3 is CASSQAGPGELFF.

The rearrangement joins TRBV9 to TRBJ2-2; TCRdb designates TRBD1, a call that cannot be tested without DNA. Germline loops: CDR1 SGDLS, CDR2 YYNGEE. This CDR3 is built from 16 residues. This chain's CDR3 is CASSGGDRGPHGELFF.

The chain combines TRBV12-3 or TRBV12-4 with TRBJ1-5; lacking DNA, the TRBD1 call made by TCRdb goes unchecked. The CDR3 is made up of 12 amino acids. This CDR3 is CASSPGQGHQHF.

The rearrangement joins TRBV14 to TRBJ1-3. Germline assignment: CDR1 SGHDN and CDR2 FVKESK. The CDR3 is 14 amino acids. The chain's CDR3 is CASSQEAKGNTIYF.